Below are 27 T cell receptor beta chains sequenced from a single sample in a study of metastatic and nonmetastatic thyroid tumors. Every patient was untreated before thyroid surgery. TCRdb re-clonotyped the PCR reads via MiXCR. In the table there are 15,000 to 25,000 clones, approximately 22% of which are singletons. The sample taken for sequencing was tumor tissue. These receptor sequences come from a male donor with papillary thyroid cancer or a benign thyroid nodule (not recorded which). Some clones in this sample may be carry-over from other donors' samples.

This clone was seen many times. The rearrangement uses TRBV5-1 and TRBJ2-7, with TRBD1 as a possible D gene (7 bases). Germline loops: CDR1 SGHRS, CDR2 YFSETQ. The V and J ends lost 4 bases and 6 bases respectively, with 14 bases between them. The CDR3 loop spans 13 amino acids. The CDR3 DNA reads TGCGCCAGCAGCCTCGGCCAGGGGGGCGAGCAGTACTTC. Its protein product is CASSLGQGGEQYF. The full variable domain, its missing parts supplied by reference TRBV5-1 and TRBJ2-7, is KAGVTQTPRYLIKTRGQQVTLSCSPISGHRSVSWYQQTPGQGLQFLFEYFSETQRNKGNFPGRFSGRQFSNSRSEMNVSTLELGDSALYLCASSLGQGGEQYFGPGTRLTVT.

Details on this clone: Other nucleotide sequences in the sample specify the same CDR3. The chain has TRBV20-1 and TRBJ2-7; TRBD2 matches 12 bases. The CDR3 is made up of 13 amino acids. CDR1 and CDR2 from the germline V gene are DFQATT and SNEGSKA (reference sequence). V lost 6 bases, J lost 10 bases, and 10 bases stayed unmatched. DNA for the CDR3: TGCAGTGCAAGGACTAGCGGGACCCCCGAACAGTACTTC. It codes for CSARTSGTPEQYF.

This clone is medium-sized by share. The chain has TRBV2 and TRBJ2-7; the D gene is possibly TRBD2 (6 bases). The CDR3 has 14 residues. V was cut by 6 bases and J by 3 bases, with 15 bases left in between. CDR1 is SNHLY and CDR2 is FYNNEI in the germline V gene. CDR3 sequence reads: CASRETRTNYEQYF. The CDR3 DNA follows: TGTGCCAGCAGGGAGACTAGAACTAACTACGAGCAGTACTTC.

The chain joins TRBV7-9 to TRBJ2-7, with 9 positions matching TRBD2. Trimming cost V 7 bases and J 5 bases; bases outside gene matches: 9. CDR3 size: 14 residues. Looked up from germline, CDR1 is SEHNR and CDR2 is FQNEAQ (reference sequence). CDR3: CASTRSGSIDEQYF. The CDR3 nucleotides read TGTGCCAGCACCCGTAGCGGGAGTATTGACGAGCAGTACTTC.

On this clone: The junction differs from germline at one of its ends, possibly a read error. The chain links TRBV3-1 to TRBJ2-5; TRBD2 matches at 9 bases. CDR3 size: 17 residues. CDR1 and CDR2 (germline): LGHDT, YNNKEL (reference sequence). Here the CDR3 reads CARSPRESSGSGETQYF. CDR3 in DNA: TGTGCCAGGAGCCCCCGGGAAAGTAGCGGGAGTGGAGAGACCCAGTACTTC.

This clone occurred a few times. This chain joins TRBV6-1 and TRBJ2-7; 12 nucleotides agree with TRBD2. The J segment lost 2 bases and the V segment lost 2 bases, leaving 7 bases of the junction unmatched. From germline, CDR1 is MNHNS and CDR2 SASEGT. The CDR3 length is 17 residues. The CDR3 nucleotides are TGTGCCAGCAGTGAACCCGGACTAGCGGGAAACCCCTACGAGCAGTACTTC. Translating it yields CASSEPGLAGNPYEQYF.

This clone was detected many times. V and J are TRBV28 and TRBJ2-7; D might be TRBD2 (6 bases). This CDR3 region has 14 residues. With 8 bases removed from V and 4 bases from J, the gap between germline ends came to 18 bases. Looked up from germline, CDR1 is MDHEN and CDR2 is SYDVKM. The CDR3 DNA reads TGTGCCAGCGAGGGATGGTCGCGGGGATACGAGCAGTACTTC. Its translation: CASEGWSRGYEQYF.

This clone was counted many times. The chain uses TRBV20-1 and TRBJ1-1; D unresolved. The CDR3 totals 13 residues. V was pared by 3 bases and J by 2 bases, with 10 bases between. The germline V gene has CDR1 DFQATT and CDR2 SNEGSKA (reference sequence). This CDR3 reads CSARTTSNTEAFF. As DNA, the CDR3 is TGCAGTGCTAGGACGACATCAAACACTGAAGCTTTCTTT.

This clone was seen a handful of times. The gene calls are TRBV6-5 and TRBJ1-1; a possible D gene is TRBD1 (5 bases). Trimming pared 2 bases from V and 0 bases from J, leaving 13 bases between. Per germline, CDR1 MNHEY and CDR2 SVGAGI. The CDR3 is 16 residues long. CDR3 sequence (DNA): TGTGCCAGCAGTTACGCCCCCGGGGCGATGAACACTGAAGCTTTCTTT. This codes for CASSYAPGAMNTEAFF.

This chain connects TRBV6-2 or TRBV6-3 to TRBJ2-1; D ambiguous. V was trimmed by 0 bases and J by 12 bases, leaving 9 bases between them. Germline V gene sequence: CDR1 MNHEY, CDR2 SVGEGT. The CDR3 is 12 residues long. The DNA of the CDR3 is TGTGCCAGCAGTTACTCGGATGATGTGCAGTTCTTC. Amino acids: CASSYSDDVQFF.

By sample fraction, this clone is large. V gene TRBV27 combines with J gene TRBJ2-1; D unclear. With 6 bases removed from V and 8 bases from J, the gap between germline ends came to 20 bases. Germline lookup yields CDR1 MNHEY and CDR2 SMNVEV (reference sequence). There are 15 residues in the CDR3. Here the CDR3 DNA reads TGTGCCAGCAGCATGGAAGTAAGCCCCCTCTATGAGCAGTTCTTC. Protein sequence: CASSMEVSPLYEQFF.

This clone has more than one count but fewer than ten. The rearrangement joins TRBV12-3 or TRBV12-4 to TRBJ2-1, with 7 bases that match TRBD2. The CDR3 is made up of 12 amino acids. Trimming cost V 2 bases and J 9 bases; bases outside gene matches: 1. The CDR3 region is CASSLLAVEQFF. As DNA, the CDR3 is TGTGCCAGCAGTTTACTAGCGGTTGAGCAGTTCTTC.

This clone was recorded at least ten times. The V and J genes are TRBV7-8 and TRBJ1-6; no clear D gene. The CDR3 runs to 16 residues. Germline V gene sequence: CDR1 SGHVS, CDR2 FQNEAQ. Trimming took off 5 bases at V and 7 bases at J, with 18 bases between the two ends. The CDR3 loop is CASSAPIGIWNSPLHF. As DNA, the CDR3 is TGTGCCAGCAGCGCCCCGATCGGGATTTGGAATTCACCCCTCCACTTT.

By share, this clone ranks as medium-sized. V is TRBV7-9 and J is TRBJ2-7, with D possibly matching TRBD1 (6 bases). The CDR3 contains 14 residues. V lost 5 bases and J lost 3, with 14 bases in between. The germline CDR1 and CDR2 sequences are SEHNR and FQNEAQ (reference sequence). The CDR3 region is CASSPQGAFYEQYF. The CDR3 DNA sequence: TGTGCCAGCAGCCCACAGGGAGCCTTCTACGAGCAGTACTTC.

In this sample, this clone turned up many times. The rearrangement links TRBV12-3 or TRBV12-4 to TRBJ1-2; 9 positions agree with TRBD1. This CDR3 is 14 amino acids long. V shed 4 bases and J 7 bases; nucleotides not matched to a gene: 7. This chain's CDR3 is CASSSGTGQFGYTF. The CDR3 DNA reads TGTGCCAGCAGTTCCGGGACAGGGCAATTTGGCTACACCTTC.

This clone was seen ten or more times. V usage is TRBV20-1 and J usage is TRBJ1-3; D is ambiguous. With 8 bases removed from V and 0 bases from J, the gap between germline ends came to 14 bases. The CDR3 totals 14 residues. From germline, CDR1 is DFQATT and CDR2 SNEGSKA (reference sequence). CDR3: CSLKTVNSGNTIYF. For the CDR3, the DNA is TGCAGTCTGAAAACAGTCAACTCTGGAAACACCATATATTTT.

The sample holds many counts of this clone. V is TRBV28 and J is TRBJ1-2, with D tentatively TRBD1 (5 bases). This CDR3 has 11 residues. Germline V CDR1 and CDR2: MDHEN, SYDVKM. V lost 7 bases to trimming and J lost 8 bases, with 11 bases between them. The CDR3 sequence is CASMFGGGYTF. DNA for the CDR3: TGTGCCAGCATGTTCGGGGGGGGCTACACCTTC.

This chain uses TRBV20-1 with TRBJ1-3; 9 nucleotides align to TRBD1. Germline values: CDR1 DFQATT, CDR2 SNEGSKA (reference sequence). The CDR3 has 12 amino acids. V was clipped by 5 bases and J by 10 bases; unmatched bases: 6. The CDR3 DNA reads TGCAGTGCTGCCACCGGGACAGGGACCATATATTTT. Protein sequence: CSAATGTGTIYF.

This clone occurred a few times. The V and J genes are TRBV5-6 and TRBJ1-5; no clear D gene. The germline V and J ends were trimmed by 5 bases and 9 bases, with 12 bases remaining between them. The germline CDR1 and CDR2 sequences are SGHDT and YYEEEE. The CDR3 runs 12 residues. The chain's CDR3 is CASSSKPGPQHF. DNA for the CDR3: TGTGCCAGCAGTTCGAAACCGGGGCCCCAGCATTTT.

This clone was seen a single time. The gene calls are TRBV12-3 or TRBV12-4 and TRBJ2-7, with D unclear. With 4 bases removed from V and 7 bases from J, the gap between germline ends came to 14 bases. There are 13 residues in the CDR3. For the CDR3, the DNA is TGTGCCAGCAGTTACTGGATCAGGAATGAGCAGTACTTC. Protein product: CASSYWIRNEQYF.

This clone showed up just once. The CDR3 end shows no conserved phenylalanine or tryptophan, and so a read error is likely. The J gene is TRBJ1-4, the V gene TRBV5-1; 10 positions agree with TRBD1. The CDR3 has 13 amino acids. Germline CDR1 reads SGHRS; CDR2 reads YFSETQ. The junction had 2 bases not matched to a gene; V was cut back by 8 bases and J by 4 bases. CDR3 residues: CARRDRGNEKLFY. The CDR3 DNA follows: TGCGCCAGGAGGGACAGGGGTAATGAAAAACTGTTTTAT.

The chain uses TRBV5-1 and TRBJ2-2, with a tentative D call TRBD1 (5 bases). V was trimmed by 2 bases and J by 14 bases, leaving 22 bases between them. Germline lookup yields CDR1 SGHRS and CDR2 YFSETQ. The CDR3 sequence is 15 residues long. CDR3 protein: CASSFLQGDTGYLFF. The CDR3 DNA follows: TGCGCCAGCAGCTTTCTTCAGGGTGACACCGGGTATCTGTTTTTT.

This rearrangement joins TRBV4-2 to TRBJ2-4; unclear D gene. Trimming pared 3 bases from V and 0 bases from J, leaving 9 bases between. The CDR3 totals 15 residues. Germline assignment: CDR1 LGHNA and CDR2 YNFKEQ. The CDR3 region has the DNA TGTGCCAGCAGCCACCTACACCGAGCCAAAAACATTCAGTACTTC. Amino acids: CASSHLHRAKNIQYF.

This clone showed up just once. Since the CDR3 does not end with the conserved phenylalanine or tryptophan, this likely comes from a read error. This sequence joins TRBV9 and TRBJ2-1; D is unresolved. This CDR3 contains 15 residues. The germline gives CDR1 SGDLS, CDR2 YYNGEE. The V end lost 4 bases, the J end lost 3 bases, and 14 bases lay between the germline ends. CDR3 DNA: TGTGCCAGCAGCCGTAGCTTGTTAAACTACAATGAGCAGTTCCTC. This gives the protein CASSRSLLNYNEQFL.

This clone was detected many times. The CDR3 coding sequence is TGTGCCAGCAGAAGACAGGGGAGGGCAACTAATGAAAAACTGTTTTTT. This translates into CASRRQGRATNEKLFF. V is TRBV2 and J is TRBJ1-4; TRBD1 aligns across 8 bases. Germline V gene data show CDR1 as SNHLY and CDR2 as FYNNEI. V shed 6 bases, J shed 0 bases, and the junction held 6 bases outside the gene matches. This CDR3 is built from 16 residues.

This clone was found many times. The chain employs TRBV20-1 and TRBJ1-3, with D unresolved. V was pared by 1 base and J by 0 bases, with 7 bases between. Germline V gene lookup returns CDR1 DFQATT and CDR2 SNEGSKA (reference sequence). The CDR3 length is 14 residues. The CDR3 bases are TGCAGTGCTAGAGTGAAGGCCTCTGGAAACACCATATATTTT. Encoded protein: CSARVKASGNTIYF.

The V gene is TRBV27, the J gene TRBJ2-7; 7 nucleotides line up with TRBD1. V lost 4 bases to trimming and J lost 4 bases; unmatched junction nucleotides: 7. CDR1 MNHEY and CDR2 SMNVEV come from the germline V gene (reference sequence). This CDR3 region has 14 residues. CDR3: CASSSVVQGYEQYF. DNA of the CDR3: TGTGCCAGCAGTTCCGTCGTACAGGGGTACGAGCAGTACTTC.